The rows below give T cell receptor beta chains drawn from one sample of a study of T cell responses to AZD1222 COVID-19 vaccine. Data came from immunoSEQ multiplex PCR; TCRdb stores just in-frame clones and leaves some out. The sample yields 160,000 or so clones, 87% seen once. The sample consisted of peripheral blood, taken 28 days after the second AZD1222 dose. These receptors were obtained from an adult who received the AZD1222 COVID-19 vaccine. The CDR3 runs from the conserved cysteine through the conserved F or W.

v_call	j_call	cdr3_aa
TRBV24-1	TRBJ2-1	CATSVGAYGDEQFF
TRBV9	TRBJ2-6	CASSVGAPSAGANVLTF
TRBV2	TRBJ1-1	CASGRTGTNTEAFF
TRBV6-4	TRBJ1-4	CASSDREATNEKLFF
TRBV9	TRBJ2-1	CASSVASGGTEQFF
TRBV14	TRBJ1-1	CASSQITGVWTEAFF
TRBV18	TRBJ2-3	CASSPPTDTQYF
TRBV27	TRBJ2-7	CASSLSGLREQYF
TRBV6-4	TRBJ2-4	CASSVLDRENIQYF
TRBV3-1/TRBV3-2	TRBJ1-2	CAIGQGGYGYTF
TRBV28	TRBJ1-3	CASSLTPMWGSGNTIYF
TRBV5-4	TRBJ1-1	CASSFEGWGDAFF
TRBV6-1	TRBJ1-1	CASSENKNTKAFF
TRBV7-2	TRBJ2-1	CASSSGLAGVTEQFF
TRBV29-1	TRBJ2-1	CSVALGPLNEQFF
TRBV28	TRBJ2-2	CASTDAGSPRELFF
TRBV2	TRBJ2-4	CASRGGLAGDIQYF
TRBV27	TRBJ2-1	CASSLGDGTSGRHRRAYNEQFF
TRBV30	TRBJ1-5	CAWSVRGRGDQPQHF
TRBV7-3	TRBJ2-3	CASSSIGRADTQYF
TRBV19	TRBJ2-1	CASSGGASGWPMEQFF
TRBV7-9	TRBJ2-1	CASSSGQGGYNEQFF
TRBV19	TRBJ2-1	CASSIDPRGQPYNEQFF
TRBV7-9	TRBJ2-2	CASSSSPEGTGELFF
TRBV5-5	TRBJ2-5	CASSLAGQGDQETQYF
TRBV28	TRBJ1-4	CASSRQGPNEKLFF
TRBV9	TRBJ2-1	CASSVVGSGSYNEQFF
TRBV19	TRBJ1-2	CASRKDGNYGYTF
TRBV28	TRBJ1-4	CASSLSSAGENEKLFF
TRBV3-1/TRBV3-2	TRBJ1-5	CASSHSAGGGQPQHF
TRBV27	TRBJ2-7	CASSLLAGEIPYEQYF
TRBV6-5	TRBJ1-1	CASKRGINTEAFF
TRBV28	TRBJ1-2	CAGQGAEGLNYGYTF
TRBV6-6	TRBJ2-3	CASSSSTDTQYF
TRBV5-1	TRBJ2-3	CASSLVPNRRGTDTQYF
TRBV5-1	TRBJ1-6	CASRDNSPLHF
TRBV5-1	TRBJ2-2	CASRRTGELFF
TRBV30	TRBJ2-7	CAWRTGGYEQYF
TRBV12-3/TRBV12-4	TRBJ2-4	CASRPSYGGAYF
TRBV27	TRBJ1-1	CASNTGTGLRRTEAFF
TRBV5-1	TRBJ1-1	CASSFGSGQLLNTEAFF
TRBV28	TRBJ1-2	CASYANYGYTF
TRBV9	TRBJ2-3	CASSVTSGDLWDTQYF
TRBV28	TRBJ1-2	CASSTGQTYGYTF
TRBV6-5	TRBJ1-5	CASSSGQGGNQPQHF
TRBV3-1/TRBV3-2	TRBJ1-1	CASSLPGQMNTEAFF
TRBV4-3	TRBJ1-1	CASSQDTNTGGLGAFF